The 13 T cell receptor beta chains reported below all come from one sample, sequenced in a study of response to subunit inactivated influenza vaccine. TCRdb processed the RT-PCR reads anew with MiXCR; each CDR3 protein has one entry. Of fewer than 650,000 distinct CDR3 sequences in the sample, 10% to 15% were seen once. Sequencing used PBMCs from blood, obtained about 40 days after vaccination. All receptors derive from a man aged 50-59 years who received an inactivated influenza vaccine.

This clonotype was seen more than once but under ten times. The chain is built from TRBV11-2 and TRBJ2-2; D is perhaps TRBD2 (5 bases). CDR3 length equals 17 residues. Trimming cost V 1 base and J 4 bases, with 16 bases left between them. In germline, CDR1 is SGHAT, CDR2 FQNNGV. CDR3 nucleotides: TGTGCCAGCAGCTTAGTTGGTCCCCGGGATTTCACCGGGGAGCTGTTTTTT. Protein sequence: CASSLVGPRDFTGELFF. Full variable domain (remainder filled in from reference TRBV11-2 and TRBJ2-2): EAGVAQSPRYKIIEKRQSVAFWCNPISGHATLYWYQQILGQGPKLLIQFQNNGVVDDSQLPKDRFSAERLKGVDSTLKIQPAKLEDSAVYLCASSLVGPRDFTGELFFGEGSRLTVL.

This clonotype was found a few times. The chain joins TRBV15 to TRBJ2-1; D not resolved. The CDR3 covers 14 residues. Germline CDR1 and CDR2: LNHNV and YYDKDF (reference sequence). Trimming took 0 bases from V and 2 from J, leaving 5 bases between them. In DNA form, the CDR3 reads TGTGCCACCAGCAGAGATGCAACCTACAATGAGCAGTTCTTC. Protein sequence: CATSRDATYNEQFF. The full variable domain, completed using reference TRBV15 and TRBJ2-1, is DAMVIQNPRYQVTQFGKPVTLSCSQTLNHNVMYWYQQKSSQAPKLLFHYYDKDFNNEADTPDNFQSRRPNTSFCFLDIRSPGLGDTAMYLCATSRDATYNEQFFGPGTRLTVL.

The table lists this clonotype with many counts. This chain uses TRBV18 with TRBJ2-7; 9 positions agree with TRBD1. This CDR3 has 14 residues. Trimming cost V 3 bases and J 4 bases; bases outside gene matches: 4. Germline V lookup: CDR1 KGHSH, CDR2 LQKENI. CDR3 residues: CASSPGTGIYEQYF. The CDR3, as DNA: TGTGCCAGCTCACCCGGGACAGGGATTTACGAGCAGTACTTC.

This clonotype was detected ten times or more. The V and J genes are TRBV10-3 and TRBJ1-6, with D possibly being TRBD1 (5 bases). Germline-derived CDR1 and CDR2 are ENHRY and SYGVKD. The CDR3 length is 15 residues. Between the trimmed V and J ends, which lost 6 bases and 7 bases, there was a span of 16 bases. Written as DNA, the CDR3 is TGTGCCATCAGCCCCAGGGACGGGATCAATTCACCCCTCCACTTT. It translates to CAISPRDGINSPLHF.

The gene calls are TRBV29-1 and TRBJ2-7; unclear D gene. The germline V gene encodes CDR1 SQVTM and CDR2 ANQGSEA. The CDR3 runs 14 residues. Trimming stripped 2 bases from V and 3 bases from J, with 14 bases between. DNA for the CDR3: TGCAGCGTTGAAATCAAGGGAAATGACTACGAGCAGTACTTC. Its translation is CSVEIKGNDYEQYF.

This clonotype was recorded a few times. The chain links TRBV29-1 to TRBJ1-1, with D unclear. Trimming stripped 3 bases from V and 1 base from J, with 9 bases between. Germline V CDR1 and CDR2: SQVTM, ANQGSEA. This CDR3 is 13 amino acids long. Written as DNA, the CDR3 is TGCAGCGTTGACGGGCAGACGAACACTGAAGCTTTCTTT. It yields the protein CSVDGQTNTEAFF.

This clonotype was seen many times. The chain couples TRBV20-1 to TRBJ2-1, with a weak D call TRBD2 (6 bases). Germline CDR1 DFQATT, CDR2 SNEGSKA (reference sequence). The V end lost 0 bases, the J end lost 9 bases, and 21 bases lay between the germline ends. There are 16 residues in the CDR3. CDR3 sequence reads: CSARDGKTSFGGEQFF. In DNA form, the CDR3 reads TGCAGTGCTAGAGATGGAAAGACTAGTTTTGGGGGTGAGCAGTTCTTC.

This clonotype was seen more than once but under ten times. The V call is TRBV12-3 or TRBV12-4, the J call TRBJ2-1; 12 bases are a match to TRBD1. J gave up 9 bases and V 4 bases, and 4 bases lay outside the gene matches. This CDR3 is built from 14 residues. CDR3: CASSWDRGLSEQFF. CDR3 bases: TGTGCCAGCAGTTGGGACAGGGGGCTGTCTGAGCAGTTCTTC.

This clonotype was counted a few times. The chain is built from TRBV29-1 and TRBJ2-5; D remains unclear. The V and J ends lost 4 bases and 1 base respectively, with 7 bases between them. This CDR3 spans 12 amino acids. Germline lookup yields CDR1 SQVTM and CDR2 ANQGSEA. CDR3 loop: CSVAQFQETQYF. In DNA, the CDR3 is TGCAGCGTTGCACAGTTCCAAGAGACCCAGTACTTC.

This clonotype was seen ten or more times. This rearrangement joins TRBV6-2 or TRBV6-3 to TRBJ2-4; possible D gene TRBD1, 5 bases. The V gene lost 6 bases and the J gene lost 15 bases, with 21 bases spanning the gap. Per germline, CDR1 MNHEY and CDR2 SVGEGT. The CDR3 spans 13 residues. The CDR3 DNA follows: TGTGCCAGCAGGACCGACAGCTATGCCCCTTCGTACTTC. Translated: CASRTDSYAPSYF.

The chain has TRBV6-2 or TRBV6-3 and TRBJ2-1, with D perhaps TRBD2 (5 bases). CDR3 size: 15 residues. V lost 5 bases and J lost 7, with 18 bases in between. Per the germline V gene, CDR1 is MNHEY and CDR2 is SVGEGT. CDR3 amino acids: CASSRLASLLNEQFF. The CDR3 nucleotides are TGTGCCAGCAGTCGTCTAGCATCACTATTGAATGAGCAGTTCTTC.

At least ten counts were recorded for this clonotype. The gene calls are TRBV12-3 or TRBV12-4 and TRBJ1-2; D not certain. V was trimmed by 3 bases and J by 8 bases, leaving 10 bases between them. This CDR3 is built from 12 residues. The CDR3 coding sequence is TGTGCCAGCAGTTTCCGGTTGTGGGGCTACACCTTC. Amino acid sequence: CASSFRLWGYTF.

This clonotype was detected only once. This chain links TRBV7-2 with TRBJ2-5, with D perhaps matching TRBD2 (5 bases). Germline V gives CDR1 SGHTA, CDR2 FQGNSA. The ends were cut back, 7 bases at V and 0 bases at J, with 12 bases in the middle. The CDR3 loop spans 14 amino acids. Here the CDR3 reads CASTRAPYQETQYF. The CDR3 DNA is TGTGCCAGCACGCGGGCCCCCTACCAAGAGACCCAGTACTTC.